This T cell receptor beta chain was captured by sequencing in a study of T cell changes during pregnancy in multiple sclerosis. Method: immunoSEQ multiplex PCR; TCRdb's copy keeps in-frame clones and lacks some. The sample contains 100,000 or so clones, about 94% of which appear only once. The CDR3 consists of 15 residues. Germline assignment: CDR1 MGHDK and CDR2 SYGVNS. V lost 1 base, J lost 4 bases, and 12 bases lay in between. The clonotype originates from a female donor with multiple sclerosis, enrolled in a pregnancy study. V gene TRBV25-1 combines with J gene TRBJ2-3; D is undetermined. This sample comprised peripheral blood, obtained after pregnancy. CDR3 DNA sequence: TGTGCCAGCAGTGAATCTCGGCAGGTGGCAGATACGCAGTATTTT. Protein sequence: CASSESRQVADTQYF.